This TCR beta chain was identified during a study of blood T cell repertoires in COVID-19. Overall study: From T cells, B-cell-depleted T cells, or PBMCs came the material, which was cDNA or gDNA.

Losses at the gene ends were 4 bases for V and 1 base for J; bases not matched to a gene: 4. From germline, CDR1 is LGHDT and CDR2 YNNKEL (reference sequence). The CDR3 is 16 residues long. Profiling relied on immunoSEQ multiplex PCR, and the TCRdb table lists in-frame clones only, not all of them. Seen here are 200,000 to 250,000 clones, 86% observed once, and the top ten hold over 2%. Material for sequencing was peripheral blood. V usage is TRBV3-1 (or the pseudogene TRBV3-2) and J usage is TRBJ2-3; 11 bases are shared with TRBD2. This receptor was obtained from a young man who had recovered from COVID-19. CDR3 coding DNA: TGTGCCAGCAGCCTAAATAGCGGGGGGGGCACAGATACGCAGTATTTT. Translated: CASSLNSGGGTDTQYF.